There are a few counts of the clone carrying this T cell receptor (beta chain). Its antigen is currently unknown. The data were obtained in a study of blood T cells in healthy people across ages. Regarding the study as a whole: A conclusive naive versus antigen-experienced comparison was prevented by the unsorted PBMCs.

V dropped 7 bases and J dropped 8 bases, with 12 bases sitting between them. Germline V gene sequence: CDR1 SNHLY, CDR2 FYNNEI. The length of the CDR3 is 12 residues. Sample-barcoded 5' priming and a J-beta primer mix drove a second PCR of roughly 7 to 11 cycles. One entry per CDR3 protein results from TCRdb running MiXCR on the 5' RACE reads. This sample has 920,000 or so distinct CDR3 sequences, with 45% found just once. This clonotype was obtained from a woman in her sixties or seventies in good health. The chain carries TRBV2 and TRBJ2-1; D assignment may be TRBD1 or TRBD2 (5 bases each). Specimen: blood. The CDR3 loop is CASNEGYHEQFF. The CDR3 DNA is TGTGCCAGCAATGAGGGGTACCATGAGCAGTTCTTC.